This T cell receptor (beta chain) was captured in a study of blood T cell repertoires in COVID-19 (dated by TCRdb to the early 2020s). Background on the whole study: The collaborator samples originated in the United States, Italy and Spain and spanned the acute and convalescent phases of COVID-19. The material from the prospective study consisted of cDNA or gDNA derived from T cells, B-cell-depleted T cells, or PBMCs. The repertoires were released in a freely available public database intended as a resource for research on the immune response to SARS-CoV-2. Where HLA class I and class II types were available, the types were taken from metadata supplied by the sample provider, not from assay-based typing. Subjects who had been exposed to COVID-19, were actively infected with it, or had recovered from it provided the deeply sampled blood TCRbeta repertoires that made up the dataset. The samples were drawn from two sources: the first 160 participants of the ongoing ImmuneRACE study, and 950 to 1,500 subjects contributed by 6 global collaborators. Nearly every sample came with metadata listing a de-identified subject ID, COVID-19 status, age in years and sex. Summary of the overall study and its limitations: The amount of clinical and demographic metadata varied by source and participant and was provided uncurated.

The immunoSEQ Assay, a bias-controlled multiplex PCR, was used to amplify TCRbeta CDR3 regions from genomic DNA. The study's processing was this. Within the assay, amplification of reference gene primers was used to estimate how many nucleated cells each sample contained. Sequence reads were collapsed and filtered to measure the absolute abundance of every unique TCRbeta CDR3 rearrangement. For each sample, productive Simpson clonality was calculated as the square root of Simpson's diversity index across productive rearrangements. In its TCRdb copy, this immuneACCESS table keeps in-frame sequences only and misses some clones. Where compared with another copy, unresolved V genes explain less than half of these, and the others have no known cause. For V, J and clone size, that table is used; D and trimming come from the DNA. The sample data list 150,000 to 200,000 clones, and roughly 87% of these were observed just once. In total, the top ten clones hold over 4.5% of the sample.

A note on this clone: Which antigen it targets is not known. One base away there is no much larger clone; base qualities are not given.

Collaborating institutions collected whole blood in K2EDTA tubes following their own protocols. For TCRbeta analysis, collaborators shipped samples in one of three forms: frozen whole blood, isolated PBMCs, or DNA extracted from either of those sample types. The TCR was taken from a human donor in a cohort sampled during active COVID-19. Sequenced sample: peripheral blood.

CDR3 loop: CASSVALSKGQGLGEAFF. The bases read TGTGCCAGCAGCGTAGCTCTCTCCAAGGGACAGGGTCTGGGTGAAGCTTTCTTT. The chain joins TRBV9 to TRBJ1-1, and 9 junctional nucleotides match TRBD1. The germline V gene yields SGDLS for CDR1 and YYNGEE for CDR2. V and J are trimmed by 0 bases and 7 bases, and the gene matches miss 16 bases of the junction. From cysteine to phenylalanine, the CDR3 is 18 amino acids long. The kept DNA is CDR3 alone, 54 bases in frame from the first base.